The 9 T cell receptor beta chains in this list originate from one sample, sequenced in a study of blood T cell repertoires in COVID-19. TCRdb's copy holds only in-frame clones and misses some; the assay was immunoSEQ multiplex PCR. Of 150,000 to 200,000 clones listed, approximately 82% are singletons. Input material: PBMCs or T cells enriched from blood (not recorded which). Source of these receptors: a woman aged 45-65 years who had recovered from COVID-19.

This clone was counted once. The CDR3 reads CSASWQGGFNEQFF. Here the CDR3 DNA reads TGCAGTGCTAGTTGGCAAGGGGGATTCAATGAGCAGTTCTTC. The chain combines TRBV20-1 with TRBJ2-1; the D gene is possibly TRBD1 (6 bases). V lost 3 bases and J lost 6, with 15 bases in between. This CDR3 region has 14 residues. Germline CDR1 DFQATT, CDR2 SNEGSKA (reference sequence).

The rearrangement links TRBV5-1 to TRBJ2-3; 9 nucleotides agree with TRBD1. CDR3 length: 16 residues. CDR1 SGHRS and CDR2 YFSETQ come from the germline V gene. Trimming took 4 bases from V and 3 from J; bases not matched to a gene: 9. The CDR3 nucleotides are TGCGCCAGCAGCCCCATGACAGGGGGGATGACAGATACGCAGTATTTT. Encoded protein: CASSPMTGGMTDTQYF.

V is TRBV18 and J is TRBJ2-4; D is possibly TRBD1 (6 bases). Trimming took off 10 bases at V and 9 bases at J, with 19 bases between the two ends. The CDR3 is 13 residues long. Germline V gene sequence: CDR1 KGHSH, CDR2 LQKENI. The CDR3 bases are TGTGCCACCGCAGGGGCGCGAGGGAGCATTCAGTACTTC. Its protein is CATAGARGSIQYF.

The chain couples TRBV18 to TRBJ2-5; D ambiguous. In germline, CDR1 is KGHSH, CDR2 LQKENI. V dropped 0 bases and J dropped 1 base, with 9 bases sitting between them. This CDR3 spans 15 amino acids. CDR3 loop: CASSPPWSTQETQYF. CDR3 nucleotides: TGTGCCAGCTCACCACCGTGGTCTACCCAAGAGACCCAGTACTTC.

V gene TRBV19 combines with J gene TRBJ2-1; 11 nucleotides agree with TRBD2. CDR1 and CDR2 (germline): LNHDA, SQIVND (reference sequence). This CDR3 spans 15 amino acids. After removal of 3 bases from V and 6 bases from J, the junction contained 4 bases not matched to a gene. CDR3: CASSMSGTSGNEQFF. The DNA for the CDR3 is TGTGCCAGTAGTATGAGCGGGACTAGCGGCAATGAGCAGTTCTTC.

The chain links TRBV2 to TRBJ1-2; perhaps TRBD1 as D (6 bases). Germline V gives CDR1 SNHLY, CDR2 FYNNEI. The CDR3 consists of 13 residues. V lost 6 bases and J 5 bases, leaving 13 bases between the germline ends. As DNA, the CDR3 is TGTGCCAGCAGAAACAGGGACGCTTATGGCTACACCTTC. It codes for CASRNRDAYGYTF.

This clone was seen a few times. The chain employs TRBV2 and TRBJ2-1; possibly TRBD1 for D (6 bases). The CDR3 consists of 13 residues. Trimming removed 6 bases from V and 6 bases from J, with 12 bases in between. CDR1 and CDR2 (germline): SNHLY, FYNNEI. CDR3 DNA sequence: TGTGCCAGCAGGGGGGACATCTCCAATGAGCAGTTCTTC. It is translated as CASRGDISNEQFF.

The chain carries TRBV27 and TRBJ1-5; 7 nucleotides line up with TRBD1. Germline values: CDR1 MNHEY, CDR2 SMNVEV (reference sequence). The CDR3 extends over 17 amino acids. V shed 2 bases, J shed 6 bases, and the junction held 13 bases outside the gene matches. The CDR3, as DNA: TGTGCCAGCAGTTTAGGCTCTCTCGGAGGGGGCACTCAGCCCCAGCATTTT. Residues: CASSLGSLGGGTQPQHF.

This chain connects TRBV13 to TRBJ1-2, with D possibly matching TRBD1 (6 bases). CDR3 length equals 18 residues. The V end lost 4 bases, the J end lost 4 bases, and 25 bases lay between the germline ends. Germline values: CDR1 PRHDT, CDR2 FYEKMQ (reference sequence). CDR3 protein: CASSSAPLATGGSYGYTF. The DNA for the CDR3 is TGTGCCAGCAGCTCCGCCCCTCTTGCGACAGGCGGCTCCTATGGCTACACCTTC.